One T cell receptor (beta chain) is described in this entry. Relative to the germline gene, one junction end is altered; a read error may explain this. Joint extraction of RNA and DNA used about 17-31 mg of bulk tissue that was unsorted. Treatment-naive at the time, the patients had chronic HBV infection. This CDR3 has 13 residues. The source of the sample is a study of tumor-infiltrating lymphocytes in primary liver carcinoma. From around 0.5 ug total RNA, TCR beta cDNA was generated with a primer in the constant region. Libraries covering TCR beta were generated through three nested multiplex PCR rounds (using a slightly modified ARM-PCR). Both of the initial two PCR rounds ran for about 9 cycles and employed TRBV1-TRBV30 forward primers alongside a C-beta reverse primer. MiXCR was run by TCRdb on the multiplex PCR reads, yielding one entry per CDR3 protein. This table holds roughly 200,000 distinct CDR3 sequences, 85% found once.

This TCR was recovered from a man aged 35 to 55 with primary liver carcinoma and hepatitis B virus infection. The chain is built from TRBV12-3 or TRBV12-4 and TRBJ2-5, with a weak D call TRBD2 (5 bases). The sequencing sample was made of tumor tissue from primary liver carcinoma. The CDR3 protein is CASTLIVGETRYF. DNA for the CDR3: TGTGCCAGCACTTTAATAGTGGGAGAGACCCGGTACTTC.